This T cell receptor beta chain is from a study of cytomegalovirus exposure and HLA in healthy donors. Germline lookup yields CDR1 SGHRS and CDR2 YFSETQ. This CDR3 is built from 18 residues. V was clipped by 1 base and J by 2 bases; unmatched bases: 10. In the PCR, 60 Vbeta and 13 Jbeta primers were used. Repertoires were generated with immunoSEQ multiplex PCR, while TCRdb's copy carries only in-frame clones and drops some. Among around 120,000 clones listed, around 62% were seen once. The clonotype was recovered from a woman in her thirties or forties in good health and CMV-seropositive. The V and J genes are TRBV5-1 and TRBJ2-4; 9 nucleotides align to TRBD1. Sequenced sample: PBMCs. CDR3 DNA: TGCGCCAGCAGCTTGTCCCCTCCCGACAGGGGGACCAAAAACATTCAGTACTTC. This sequence encodes CASSLSPPDRGTKNIQYF. Based on the CDR3 plus reference TRBV5-1 and TRBJ2-4, the full variable domain is KAGVTQTPRYLIKTRGQQVTLSCSPISGHRSVSWYQQTPGQGLQFLFEYFSETQRNKGNFPGRFSGRQFSNSRSEMNVSTLELGDSALYLCASSLSPPDRGTKNIQYFGAGTRLSVL.